A single sample gave rise to the 23 T cell receptor beta chains below, sequenced in a study of T cell responses to AZD1222 COVID-19 vaccine. The method was immunoSEQ multiplex PCR; TCRdb's version includes in-frame clones alone and lacks a portion of them. The sample lists fewer than 200,000 clones; over 85% were seen once. Specimen: peripheral blood, collected on day 0 of AZD1222 vaccination. The receptors stem from an adult in good health.

V usage is TRBV7-9 and J usage is TRBJ2-2; TRBD2 agrees at 12 bases. Germline V gene sequence: CDR1 SEHNR, CDR2 FQNEAQ (reference sequence). Losses at the gene ends were 5 bases for V and 8 bases for J; bases not matched to a gene: 6. CDR3 length equals 15 residues. The CDR3 loop is CASSPGLAGQGELFF. The CDR3 region has the DNA TGTGCCAGCAGCCCCGGACTAGCGGGACAAGGGGAGCTGTTTTTT.

The rearrangement joins TRBV7-6 to TRBJ1-4, with D unresolved. Between the trimmed V and J ends, which lost 5 bases and 0 bases, there was a span of 10 bases. The germline V gene encodes CDR1 SGHVS and CDR2 FNYEAQ. This CDR3 is 15 amino acids long. CDR3 sequence reads: CASSPRLATNEKLFF. CDR3 coding DNA: TGTGCCAGCAGCCCGAGACTTGCAACTAATGAAAAACTGTTTTTT.

V usage is TRBV12-5 and J usage is TRBJ1-2; no firm D call. V was clipped by 5 bases and J by 3 bases, with 7 bases between them. Germline V gene sequence: CDR1 LGHNT, CDR2 FRNRAP. The CDR3 sequence is 12 residues long. CDR3 protein: CASGIQYYGYTF. In DNA form, the CDR3 reads TGTGCTAGTGGTATACAGTACTATGGCTACACCTTC. The full variable domain, completed using reference TRBV12-5 and TRBJ1-2, is DARVTQTPRHKVTEMGQEVTMRCQPILGHNTVFWYRQTMMQGLELLAYFRNRAPLDDSGMPKDRFSAEMPDATLATLKIQPSEPRDSAVYFCASGIQYYGYTFGSGTRLTVV.

The V call is TRBV5-1, the J call TRBJ2-1; TRBD2 matches at 12 bases. V dropped 4 bases and J dropped 4; count of bases not matched to a gene: 6. The germline gives CDR1 SGHRS, CDR2 YFSETQ. The CDR3 is made up of 16 amino acids. The CDR3 region is CASSRTSGTGYNEQFF. The CDR3, as DNA: TGCGCCAGCAGCCGGACTAGCGGGACTGGGTACAATGAGCAGTTCTTC.

The gene calls are TRBV5-1 and TRBJ1-2; D is undetermined. There are 14 residues in the CDR3. Trimming stripped 0 bases from V and 7 bases from J, with 13 bases between. Per the germline V gene, CDR1 is SGHRS and CDR2 is YFSETQ. The CDR3 region has the DNA TGCGCCAGCAGCTTGGAGGCGTCAGGATCTGGCTACACCTTC. Translation gives CASSLEASGSGYTF.

The genes are TRBV11-1 and TRBJ1-2, with 8 nucleotides matching TRBD1. The V gene end was trimmed by 6 bases and the J gene end by 7 bases; junction bases not matched to a gene: 10. The CDR3 spans 14 residues. Germline V gives CDR1 SGHAT, CDR2 FQDESV (reference sequence). The CDR3 here is CASSWGRGPLGYTF. Here the CDR3 DNA reads TGTGCCAGCAGTTGGGGCAGGGGGCCCCTTGGCTACACCTTC.

In this sample, this clone turned up a few times. V usage is TRBV9 and J usage is TRBJ2-7; maybe TRBD1 (5 bases). This CDR3 spans 11 amino acids. CDR1 is SGDLS and CDR2 is YYNGEE in the germline V gene. Trimming took off 2 bases at V and 6 bases at J, with 6 bases between the two ends. CDR3 in DNA: TGTGCCAGCAGCGTTGGGGCCGAGCAGTACTTC. Amino acids: CASSVGAEQYF.

V gene TRBV5-1 combines with J gene TRBJ1-1; D remains ambiguous. The germline V gene encodes CDR1 SGHRS and CDR2 YFSETQ. The V and J ends lost 2 bases and 4 bases respectively, with 18 bases between them. This CDR3 is built from 16 residues. This CDR3 reads CASSLRRERAGTEAFF. The CDR3, as DNA: TGCGCCAGCAGCTTACGACGGGAAAGGGCGGGCACTGAAGCTTTCTTT.

The chain is built from TRBV29-1 and TRBJ2-3; the D is unclear. V was trimmed by 3 bases and J by 3 bases, leaving 7 bases between them. Looked up from germline, CDR1 is SQVTM and CDR2 is ANQGSEA. The CDR3 is made up of 12 amino acids. The CDR3 region is CSVDHQTDTQYF. The DNA for the CDR3 is TGCAGCGTTGACCACCAGACAGATACGCAGTATTTT.

The chain has TRBV6-5 and TRBJ1-3, with TRBD1 identical over 8 bases. This CDR3 spans 15 amino acids. The germline CDR1 and CDR2 sequences are MNHEY and SVGAGI. With 2 bases clipped from V and 4 bases from J, the junction kept 4 bases outside the gene matches. The CDR3 DNA sequence: TGTGCCAGCAGTTACCAGGACAGGGCCGGAAACACCATATATTTT. Encoded protein: CASSYQDRAGNTIYF.

The chain links TRBV2 to TRBJ2-1; 8 nucleotides agree with TRBD2. V lost 4 bases, J lost 0 bases, and 5 bases stayed unmatched. The CDR3 totals 16 residues. Germline CDR1 reads SNHLY; CDR2 reads FYNNEI. In DNA, the CDR3 is TGTGCCAGCAGTGCTAGCGGGCTTTACTCCTACAATGAGCAGTTCTTC. It translates to CASSASGLYSYNEQFF.

The chain employs TRBV5-1 and TRBJ2-7; D is perhaps TRBD2 (6 bases). The CDR3 runs 14 residues. Looked up from germline, CDR1 is SGHRS and CDR2 is YFSETQ. Trimming pared 4 bases from V and 4 bases from J, leaving 15 bases between. The CDR3: CASSPRGQFYEQYF. CDR3 nucleotide sequence: TGCGCCAGCAGCCCGCGGGGCCAATTTTACGAGCAGTACTTC.

This chain connects TRBV12-3 or TRBV12-4 to TRBJ2-7; D is ambiguous. This CDR3 contains 12 residues. Between the trimmed V and J ends, which lost 6 bases and 7 bases, there was a span of 13 bases. DNA of the CDR3: TGTGCCAGCAGCCTGGATTTGTTGGAGCAGTACTTC. It is translated as CASSLDLLEQYF.

The V call is TRBV2, the J call TRBJ1-1, with TRBD1 as a possible D gene (6 bases). There are 14 residues in the CDR3. Trimming took off 3 bases at V and 11 bases at J, with 19 bases between the two ends. Germline-derived CDR1 and CDR2 are SNHLY and FYNNEI. In DNA, the CDR3 is TGTGCCAGCAGTGATCGGGGGACACCCGTAGGGGCTTTCTTT. Translation gives CASSDRGTPVGAFF.

The rearrangement uses TRBV2 and TRBJ2-1; D tentatively reads TRBD1 or TRBD2 (5 bases each). The CDR3 is 13 amino acids. Germline values: CDR1 SNHLY, CDR2 FYNNEI. V lost 7 bases and J lost 6, with 13 bases in between. The CDR3 loop reads CASKGTRGNEQFF. In DNA, the CDR3 is TGTGCCAGCAAAGGGACGAGAGGCAATGAGCAGTTCTTC.

This chain uses TRBV6-1 with TRBJ1-1, with D uncertain. The germline V and J ends were trimmed by 2 bases and 7 bases, with 8 bases remaining between them. The CDR3 loop spans 12 amino acids. Germline V gene data show CDR1 as MNHNS and CDR2 as SASEGT. The CDR3 DNA sequence: TGTGCCAGCAGTGAACAGGCAGGTGAAGCTTTCTTT. Amino acids: CASSEQAGEAFF.

The chain joins TRBV5-5 to TRBJ2-1; 8 bases line up with TRBD2. V gave up 7 bases and J gave up 6 bases; unmatched junction bases: 9. Per germline, CDR1 SGHKS and CDR2 YYEKEE (reference sequence). The CDR3 runs to 14 residues. CDR3 amino acids: CASEPGGVINEQFF. In DNA form, the CDR3 reads TGTGCCAGCGAACCGGGAGGGGTAATCAATGAGCAGTTCTTC.

CDR3 DNA sequence: TGTGCCAGCAGTGACGATCAAGGGATCCCAGGGCGAGCTTTCTTT. It codes for CASSDDQGIPGRAFF. The chain combines TRBV6-4 with TRBJ1-1, with D possibly being TRBD1 (5 bases). The V gene's germline CDR1 is MRHNA and CDR2 SNTAGT. This CDR3 has 15 amino acids. Trimming left V 2 bases short and J 10 bases short, with 20 bases between.

The chain carries TRBV12-3 or TRBV12-4 and TRBJ1-4, with D maybe TRBD1 (6 bases). The J call is in doubt because the DNA end fits TRBJ2-2 better. This CDR3 is built from 12 residues. Here the CDR3 reads CASSLRTEELFF. The CDR3 DNA reads as TGTGCCAGCAGTCTGAGGACAGAGGAGCTGTTTTTT.

The chain couples TRBV14 to TRBJ2-1; 12 bases match TRBD2. The trim removed 1 base at V and 10 bases at J, leaving 5 bases unmatched. CDR1 and CDR2 (germline): SGHDN, FVKESK. The CDR3 totals 15 residues. CDR3 loop: CASSQGLAGVHEQFF. CDR3 bases: TGTGCCAGCAGCCAAGGACTAGCGGGAGTACACGAGCAGTTCTTC.

The genes are TRBV5-1 and TRBJ2-1; D not certain. CDR1 and CDR2 from the germline V gene are SGHRS and YFSETQ. The CDR3 consists of 13 residues. V was cut by 4 bases and J by 8 bases, with 13 bases left in between. This CDR3 reads CASSINSVDEQFF. The DNA of the CDR3 is TGCGCCAGCAGCATAAATTCGGTAGATGAGCAGTTCTTC. Complete variable domain (other parts from reference TRBV5-1 and TRBJ2-1): KAGVTQTPRYLIKTRGQQVTLSCSPISGHRSVSWYQQTPGQGLQFLFEYFSETQRNKGNFPGRFSGRQFSNSRSEMNVSTLELGDSALYLCASSINSVDEQFFGPGTRLTVL.

The genes are TRBV19 and TRBJ1-2; possible D gene TRBD1, 5 bases. The CDR3 runs to 11 residues. CDR1 and CDR2 (germline): LNHDA, SQIVND (reference sequence). Trimming left V 8 bases short and J 5 bases short, with 9 bases between. The CDR3 bases are TGTGCCAGTTCGGACATATATGGCTACACCTTC. Amino acids: CASSDIYGYTF.

The rearrangement uses TRBV24-1 and TRBJ2-3, with D maybe TRBD1 (5 bases). Trimming removed 3 bases from V and 2 bases from J, with 11 bases in between. This CDR3 region has 15 residues. Germline values: CDR1 KGHDR, CDR2 SFDVKD. CDR3 region: CATSDLSGHTDTQYF. Written as DNA, the CDR3 is TGTGCCACCAGTGATCTTTCAGGGCACACAGATACGCAGTATTTT.